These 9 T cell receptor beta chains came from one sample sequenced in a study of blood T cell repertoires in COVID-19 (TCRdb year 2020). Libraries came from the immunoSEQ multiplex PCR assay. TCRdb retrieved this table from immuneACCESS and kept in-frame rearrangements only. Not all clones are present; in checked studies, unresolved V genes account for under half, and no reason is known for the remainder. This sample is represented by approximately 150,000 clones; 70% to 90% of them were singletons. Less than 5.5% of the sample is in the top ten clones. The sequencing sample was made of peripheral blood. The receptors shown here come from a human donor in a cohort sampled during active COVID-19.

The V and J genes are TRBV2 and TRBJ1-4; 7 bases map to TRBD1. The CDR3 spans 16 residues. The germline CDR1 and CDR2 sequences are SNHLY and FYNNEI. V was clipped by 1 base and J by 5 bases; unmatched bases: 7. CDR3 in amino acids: CASSEGQGPWNEKLFF. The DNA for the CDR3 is TGTGCCAGCAGTGAAGGACAGGGCCCATGGAATGAAAAACTGTTTTTT.

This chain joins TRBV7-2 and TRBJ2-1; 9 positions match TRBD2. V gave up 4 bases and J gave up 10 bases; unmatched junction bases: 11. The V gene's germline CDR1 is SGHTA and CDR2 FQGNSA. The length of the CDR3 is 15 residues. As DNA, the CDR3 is TGTGCCAGCAGCTCCCCGGGGCGGGGGGGCCGAGAGCAGTTCTTC. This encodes CASSSPGRGGREQFF.

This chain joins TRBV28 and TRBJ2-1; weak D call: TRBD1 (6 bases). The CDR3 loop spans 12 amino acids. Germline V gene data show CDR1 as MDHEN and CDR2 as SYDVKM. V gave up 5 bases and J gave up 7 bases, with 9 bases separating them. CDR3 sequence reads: CASSPTGNEQFF. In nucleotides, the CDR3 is TGTGCCAGCAGTCCTACAGGGAATGAGCAGTTCTTC.

CDR3 protein: CASSVGGSPNTEAFF. In nucleotides, the CDR3 is TGTGCCAGCAGCGTAGGGGGCAGCCCGAACACTGAAGCTTTCTTT. The chain carries TRBV9 and TRBJ1-1, with D possibly being TRBD1 (5 bases). Between the trimmed V and J ends, which lost 0 bases and 1 base, there was a span of 10 bases. CDR3 length equals 15 residues. Germline loops: CDR1 SGDLS, CDR2 YYNGEE.

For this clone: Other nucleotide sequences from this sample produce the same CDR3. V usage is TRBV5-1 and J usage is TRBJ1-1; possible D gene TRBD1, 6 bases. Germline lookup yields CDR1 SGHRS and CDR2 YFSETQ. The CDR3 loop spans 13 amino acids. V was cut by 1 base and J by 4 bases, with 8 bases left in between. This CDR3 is CASSLRGGTEAFF. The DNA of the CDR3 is TGCGCCAGCAGCTTGCGAGGGGGCACTGAAGCTTTCTTT.

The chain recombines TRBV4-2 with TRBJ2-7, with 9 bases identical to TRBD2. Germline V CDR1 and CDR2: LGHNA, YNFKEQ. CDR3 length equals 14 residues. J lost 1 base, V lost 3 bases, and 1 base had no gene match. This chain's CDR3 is CASSQAGGSYEQYF. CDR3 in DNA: TGTGCCAGCAGCCAGGCGGGAGGGTCCTACGAGCAGTACTTC.

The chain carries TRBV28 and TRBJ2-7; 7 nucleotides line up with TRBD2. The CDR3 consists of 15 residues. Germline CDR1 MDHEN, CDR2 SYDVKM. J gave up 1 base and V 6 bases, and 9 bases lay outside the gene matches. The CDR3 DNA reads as TGTGCCAGCAGGGTAGCAATCGGGGGGTCCTACGAGCAGTACTTC. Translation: CASRVAIGGSYEQYF.

CDR3 nucleotide sequence: TGTGCCAGTCGCCTTTCAGGGTCCCACGAGCAGTACTTC. Protein: CASRLSGSHEQYF. V and J are TRBV19 and TRBJ2-7, with D possibly TRBD1 on 5 matching bases. The CDR3 is 13 residues long. V was clipped by 8 bases and J by 5 bases, with 16 bases between them. Per the germline V gene, CDR1 is LNHDA and CDR2 is SQIVND (reference sequence).

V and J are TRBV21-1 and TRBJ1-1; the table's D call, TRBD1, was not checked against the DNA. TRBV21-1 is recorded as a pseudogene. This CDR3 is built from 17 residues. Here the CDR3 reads CASSKDPLGQVNTEAFF. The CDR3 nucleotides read TGTGCCAGCAGCAAAGACCCCCTCGGACAGGTGAACACTGAAGCTTTCTTT.